These 10 T cell receptor beta chains were sequenced from one sample in a study of blood T cell repertoires in COVID-19. Data came from immunoSEQ multiplex PCR; TCRdb stores just in-frame clones and leaves some out. Of a few hundred thousand clones in the sample, more than 75% are singletons; the top ten hold roughly 10%. Input material: PBMCs or T cells enriched from blood (not recorded which). The receptors stem from a woman aged 45-65 years who had recovered from COVID-19.

This rearrangement joins TRBV7-9 to TRBJ1-2, with D unresolved. Germline loops: CDR1 SEHNR, CDR2 FQNEAQ (reference sequence). Trimming removed 5 bases at V and 6 bases at J, with 7 bases between. The CDR3 contains 11 residues. In nucleotides, the CDR3 is TGTGCCAGCAGCCCGGGGAATGGCTACACCTTC. As protein: CASSPGNGYTF. The variable domain in full, with the rest retrieved from reference TRBV7-9 and TRBJ1-2, is DTGVSQNPRHKITKRGQNVTFRCDPISEHNRLYWYRQTLGQGPEFLTYFQNEAQLEKSRLLSDRFSAERPKGSFSTLEIQRTEQGDSAMYLCASSPGNGYTFGSGTRLTVV.

The V and J genes are TRBV7-2 and TRBJ1-3; 8 nucleotides line up with TRBD1. Looked up from germline, CDR1 is SGHTA and CDR2 is FQGNSA. V gave up 4 bases and J gave up 0 bases; unmatched junction bases: 2. The CDR3 is 15 residues long. CDR3 sequence reads: CASSSGQVSGNTIYF. Written as DNA, the CDR3 is TGTGCCAGCAGCTCGGGACAGGTCTCTGGAAACACCATATATTTT. The variable domain in full, with the rest retrieved from reference TRBV7-2 and TRBJ1-3, is GAGVSQSPSNKVTEKGKDVELRCDPISGHTALYWYRQSLGQGLEFLIYFQGNSAPDKSGLPSDRFSAERTGGSVSTLTIQRTQQEDSAVYLCASSSGQVSGNTIYFGEGSWLTVV.

The genes are TRBV7-2 and TRBJ1-4; D call uncertain. Trimming cost V 7 bases and J 7 bases, with 16 bases left between them. Germline V gene sequence: CDR1 SGHTA, CDR2 FQGNSA. The length of the CDR3 is 14 residues. CDR3: CASTRVAIGEKLFF. Here the CDR3 DNA reads TGTGCCAGCACCCGGGTAGCGATTGGTGAAAAACTGTTTTTT.

This clone was detected once. The gene calls are TRBV6-5 and TRBJ1-5; 8 nucleotides match TRBD1. The junction had 2 bases not matched to a gene; V was cut back by 5 bases and J by 2 bases. Per germline, CDR1 MNHEY and CDR2 SVGAGI. CDR3 length: 14 amino acids. CDR3 sequence: CASSPTGGNQPQHF. The DNA of the CDR3 is TGTGCCAGCAGTCCGACAGGGGGCAATCAGCCCCAGCATTTT.

This chain connects TRBV2 to TRBJ1-4; 10 bases are a match to TRBD1. The CDR3 covers 14 residues. CDR1 and CDR2 from the germline V gene are SNHLY and FYNNEI. Trimming at V came to 6 bases and at J to 6 bases, leaving 4 bases not matched to a gene. CDR3 sequence: CASRYGTGDEKLFF. CDR3 nucleotide sequence: TGTGCCAGCAGGTACGGGACAGGGGATGAAAAACTGTTTTTT.

The V gene is TRBV7-2, the J gene TRBJ2-5, with TRBD1 identical over 7 bases. This CDR3 spans 15 amino acids. Trimming at V came to 5 bases and at J to 4 bases, leaving 10 bases not matched to a gene. Germline V gene data show CDR1 as SGHTA and CDR2 as FQGNSA. Here the CDR3 reads CASSTQTGWGETQYF. CDR3 in DNA: TGTGCCAGCAGCACTCAGACAGGGTGGGGAGAGACCCAGTACTTC.

The chain combines TRBV29-1 with TRBJ1-1; maybe TRBD1 (6 bases). Trimming took off 7 bases at V and 1 base at J, with 10 bases between the two ends. The CDR3 sequence is 12 residues long. Germline values: CDR1 SQVTM, CDR2 ANQGSEA. The CDR3 DNA is TGCAGCGGCATACAGGGGAACACTGAAGCTTTCTTT. It translates to CSGIQGNTEAFF.

The chain recombines TRBV30 with TRBJ1-6, with 9 bases that match TRBD1. Germline lookup yields CDR1 GTSNPN and CDR2 SVGIG (reference sequence). V lost 2 bases, J lost 6 bases, and 2 bases stayed unmatched. The CDR3 has 14 amino acids. The CDR3: CAWSTQGANSPLHF. Written as DNA, the CDR3 is TGTGCCTGGAGTACACAGGGGGCTAATTCACCCCTCCACTTT.

This chain joins TRBV13 and TRBJ1-5; possible D gene TRBD1, 6 bases. The length of the CDR3 is 17 residues. Deletions cut 2 bases from V and 2 bases from J, with 16 bases between. The germline CDR1 and CDR2 sequences are PRHDT and FYEKMQ (reference sequence). CDR3 nucleotides: TGTGCCAGCAGCTTAAAACAGGGATTAGGGGGCAATCAGCCCCAGCATTTT. Translated, it gives CASSLKQGLGGNQPQHF. Drawing the rest from reference TRBV13 and TRBJ1-5, the complete variable domain is AAGVIQSPRHLIKEKRETATLKCYPIPRHDTVYWYQQGPGQDPQFLISFYEKMQSDKGSIPDRFSAQQFSDYHSELNMSSLELGDSALYFCASSLKQGLGGNQPQHFGDGTRLSIL.

V is TRBV6-2 or TRBV6-3 and J is TRBJ1-5; D ambiguous. The length of the CDR3 is 14 residues. V lost 5 bases and J 2 bases, leaving 10 bases between the germline ends. From germline, CDR1 is MNHEY and CDR2 SVGEGT. This CDR3 is CASSLGGGNQPQHF. The CDR3 DNA reads TGTGCCAGCAGTCTGGGAGGAGGCAATCAGCCCCAGCATTTT.